This T cell receptor beta chain derives from a study of immune cell composition in non-small cell lung cancer. J lost 7 bases, V lost 2 bases, and 2 bases had no gene match. The germline gives CDR1 SGHTA, CDR2 FQGTGA. CDR3 length equals 13 residues. With respect to this clone: Its antigen remains unidentified.

Measured with immunoSEQ multiplex PCR; TCRdb has only the in-frame clones, and not every one. The sample lists several thousand clones, 60% to 80% occurring once. Findings of the study overall: In adenocarcinoma, maximal tumour-associated clone frequency tracked TIL tumour reactivity. Tumour-reactive clones were not shown to match dominant in vivo tumour clones. Tumour TCR-beta clonality was not significantly tied to smoking pack-years.

Normal lung was taken at the farthest possible site, at least 3 cm from tumour. Template was genomic DNA from frozen, unsorted single-cell suspensions. Sequencing input: non-adjacent lung tissue. This TCR derives from a human donor with non-small cell lung cancer. V is TRBV7-3 and J is TRBJ2-1, with 7 nucleotides matching TRBD2. CDR3 sequence: CASSLGLGNEQFF. The CDR3 DNA is TGTGCCAGCAGCTTAGGACTAGGGAATGAGCAGTTCTTC. The full variable domain, with the rest looked up from reference TRBV7-3 and TRBJ2-1, is GAGVSQTPSNKVTEKGKYVELRCDPISGHTALYWYRQSLGQGPEFLIYFQGTGAADDSGLPNDRFFAVRPEGSVSTLKIQRTERGDSAVYLCASSLGLGNEQFFGPGTRLTVL.